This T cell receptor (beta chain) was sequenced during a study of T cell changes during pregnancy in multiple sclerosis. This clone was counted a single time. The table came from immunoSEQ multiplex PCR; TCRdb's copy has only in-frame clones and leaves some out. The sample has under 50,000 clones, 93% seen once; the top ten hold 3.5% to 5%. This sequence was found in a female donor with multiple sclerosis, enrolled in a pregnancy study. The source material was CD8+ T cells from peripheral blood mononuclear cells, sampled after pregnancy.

The CDR3 reads CASSGLAGGHEQFF. In DNA form, the CDR3 reads TGTGCCAGCAGTGGACTAGCGGGAGGGCATGAGCAGTTCTTC. This chain connects TRBV6-1 to TRBJ2-1, with 14 bases that match TRBD2. With 4 bases clipped from V and 8 bases from J, the junction kept 1 base outside the gene matches. The CDR3 is 14 amino acids. Germline V gives CDR1 MNHNS, CDR2 SASEGT.